What follows describes a single TCR beta chain. The data originate from a study of blood T cell repertoires in COVID-19. At the level of the study: Specimens from acute and convalescent COVID-19 originated in the United States, Italy and Spain. Sources were T cells, B-cell-depleted T cells, or PBMCs; the material itself was cDNA or gDNA.

Germline-derived CDR1 and CDR2 are SGHNT and YYREEE (reference sequence). CDR3 size: 17 residues. V was pared by 5 bases and J by 6 bases, with 13 bases of the junction left unmatched. The data were produced by immunoSEQ multiplex PCR, yet TCRdb's version contains in-frame clones alone and is incomplete. The table has some 270,000 clones, about four fifths seen once. The chain links TRBV5-4 to TRBJ1-6; 8 nucleotides agree with TRBD1. Specimen: peripheral blood. The TCR was taken from a woman in her forties who had recovered from COVID-19. The CDR3 reads CASSRGGQGATNSPLHF. CDR3 sequence (DNA): TGTGCCAGCAGTCGAGGGGGGCAGGGGGCAACTAATTCACCCCTCCACTTT.